The rows below give T cell receptor beta chains drawn from one sample of a study of blood T cell repertoires in COVID-19. TCRdb's copy holds only in-frame clones and misses some; the assay was immunoSEQ multiplex PCR. The sample has around 300,000 clones, 90% seen once; the top ten hold 0.8% to 1.3%. The sequencing input was peripheral blood. The receptors originated from a woman aged 40 to 50 with COVID-19, enrolled during active disease. CDR3s include the opening cysteine and the closing phenylalanine or tryptophan. D genes are given only for firm matches. Not all rows give a size; the values are once, few, many and, for expanded clones, a class.

DNA: TGTGCCACCAAGGGACTCTACTTCGATGAGCAGTTCTTC
CDR3: CATKGLYFDEQFF
size: -
V: TRBV15
D: -
J: TRBJ2-1

DNA: TGTGCCAGCAGCAGGCAAGGGGTCGGCGAGCAGTACTTC
CDR3: CASSRQGVGEQYF
size: once
V: TRBV28
D: -
J: TRBJ2-7

DNA: TGTGCCAGTAGTTTCGACGACAGATACACAGATACGCAGTATTTT
CDR3: CASSFDDRYTDTQYF
size: -
V: TRBV19
D: -
J: TRBJ2-3

DNA: TGTGCCAGCAGCCAAGGGGCTAGCTTCTTCACAGATACGCAGTATTTT
CDR3: CASSQGASFFTDTQYF
size: -
V: TRBV14
D: -
J: TRBJ2-3

DNA: TGTGCCAGCAGTGGAGAGCAAGAGACCCAGTACTTC
CDR3: CASSGEQETQYF
size: -
V: TRBV12-3/TRBV12-4
D: -
J: TRBJ2-5

DNA: TGTGCCAGCAGCCAAGGCGGCAGGGGGCTAGGAAACACCATATATTTT
CDR3: CASSQGGRGLGNTIYF
size: -
V: TRBV3-1/TRBV3-2
D: TRBD1
J: TRBJ1-3

DNA: TGTGCCAGCAGCTTCGACAGCGGGCCCTATGGCTACACCTTC
CDR3: CASSFDSGPYGYTF
size: -
V: TRBV11-1
D: -
J: TRBJ1-2

DNA: TGTGCCAGCTCACCACCGAGTACAGATACGCAGTATTTT
CDR3: CASSPPSTDTQYF
size: -
V: TRBV18
D: -
J: TRBJ2-3

DNA: TGCGCCAGCAGCCGGGGACAGGCTCGTGGCTACACCTTC
CDR3: CASSRGQARGYTF
size: -
V: TRBV5-1
D: TRBD1
J: TRBJ1-2

DNA: TGTGCCACCAGTGAGGGGGGGTCAGATACGCAGTATTTT
CDR3: CATSEGGSDTQYF
size: -
V: TRBV24-1
D: TRBD2
J: TRBJ2-3

DNA: TGTGCCAGCAGTTTGGGTAGCGGCAATCAGCCCCAGCATTTT
CDR3: CASSLGSGNQPQHF
size: once
V: TRBV27
D: -
J: TRBJ1-5

DNA: TGTGCCAGCTCACCATGGGCAGGGGGAGTCACTGAAGCTTTCTTT
CDR3: CASSPWAGGVTEAFF
size: -
V: TRBV18
D: TRBD1
J: TRBJ1-1

DNA: TGTGCCAGCAGTGCATGGGGGACACATAACACCGGGGAGCTGTTTTTT
CDR3: CASSAWGTHNTGELFF
size: -
V: TRBV28
D: -
J: TRBJ2-2

DNA: TGTGCCAGCAGCCTAGGAGCGGCTGGGGCCAACGTCCTGACTTTC
CDR3: CASSLGAAGANVLTF
size: -
V: TRBV11-3
D: -
J: TRBJ2-6

DNA: TGTGCCAGCAGTGTAACCCCAGGGGGCGGCACCGGGGAGCTGTTTTTT
CDR3: CASSVTPGGGTGELFF
size: -
V: TRBV27
D: TRBD1
J: TRBJ2-2

DNA: TGCAGCGCGACAGGGGGGACTAATGAAAAACTGTTTTTT
CDR3: CSATGGTNEKLFF
size: -
V: TRBV29-1
D: TRBD1
J: TRBJ1-4

DNA: TGCGCCAGCAGCCTCCAACAGGGCATGAACACTGAAGCTTTCTTT
CDR3: CASSLQQGMNTEAFF
size: -
V: TRBV5-1
D: -
J: TRBJ1-1

DNA: TGTGCCAGCAGTTACTCACCGACAGGGAACACTGAAGCTTTCTTT
CDR3: CASSYSPTGNTEAFF
size: -
V: TRBV6-5
D: -
J: TRBJ1-1

DNA: TGTGCCAGCTCCCCTTTGGACAGGGTGGGCGATGAGCAGTTCTTC
CDR3: CASSPLDRVGDEQFF
size: -
V: TRBV18
D: TRBD1
J: TRBJ2-1

DNA: TGTGCTAGCGGGGGATGGACGGGAGAAAGCTCCTACAATGAGCAGTTCTTC
CDR3: CASGGWTGESSYNEQFF
size: -
V: TRBV12-5
D: -
J: TRBJ2-1

DNA: TGTGCCAGCACCCCCCTGGGACAGTACAATGAGCAGTTCTTC
CDR3: CASTPLGQYNEQFF
size: few
V: TRBV6-2/TRBV6-3
D: TRBD1
J: TRBJ2-1